This is a list of T cell receptor beta chains from one sample in a study of blood T cell repertoires in COVID-19. The protocol was immunoSEQ multiplex PCR, while the TCRdb copy is restricted to in-frame clones and leaves out a portion. This repertoire shows about 220,000 clones, 90% found once; its top ten account for about 14%. Sequences were obtained from PBMCs or T cells enriched from blood (not recorded which). The source of these receptors is a man younger than 45 who had been exposed to COVID-19. The CDR3 runs from the conserved cysteine through the conserved F or W. The D gene is left open where the match is weak. A clone size is listed for some rows: how often the clone was seen (once, few, many), or a class if it is expanded.

clone size,J gene,V gene,D gene,CDR3 DNA,CDR3 protein
NA,TRBJ1-1,TRBV6-2/TRBV6-3,NA,TGTGCCAGCAGTGCCCTAAGCTACACTGAAGCTTTCTTT,CASSALSYTEAFF
NA,TRBJ2-1,TRBV27,TRBD1,TGTGCCAGCAGTCCCGGACAGGTTAATTTTGAGCAGTTCTTC,CASSPGQVNFEQFF
NA,TRBJ2-1,TRBV23-1,TRBD2,TGCGCCAGCAGTCAACCGACTAGCGGGGGCCATGAGCAGTTCTTC,CASSQPTSGGHEQFF
many,TRBJ2-7,TRBV29-1,TRBD1,TGCAGCGTCGCGAGTGGGACAGTCTACGAGCAGTACTTC,CSVASGTVYEQYF
NA,TRBJ1-6,TRBV23-1,NA,TGCGCCAGCAGTCACACCGGGGGGCACCTTAATTCACCCCTCCACTTT,CASSHTGGHLNSPLHF
NA,TRBJ2-1,TRBV6-5,NA,TGTGCCAGCAGTTACGGGGGGAGCTCCTACAATGAGCAGTTCTTC,CASSYGGSSYNEQFF
once,TRBJ1-1,TRBV6-4,TRBD1,TGTGCCAGCAGTCGGTTTGCCGGGACAGGGGCACAGTCGGCTGAAGCTTTCTTT,CASSRFAGTGAQSAEAFF
NA,TRBJ2-1,TRBV9,NA,TGTGCCAGCAGCGGTGGAGGGACCTACTACAATGAGCAGTTCTTC,CASSGGGTYYNEQFF
NA,TRBJ2-2,TRBV11-3,TRBD2,TGTGCCAGCAGCAGCGGGGATAATTGGGGGGAGCTGTTTTTT,CASSSGDNWGELFF
few,TRBJ2-5,TRBV5-6,TRBD1,TGTGCCAGCAGCTTGGCCGTGACAGGGGGACAAGAGACCCAGTACTTC,CASSLAVTGGQETQYF
NA,TRBJ2-7,TRBV2,TRBD1,TGTGCCAGCAGTTCACAGGGGGCGCAGCGTCACGAGCAGTACTTC,CASSSQGAQRHEQYF
NA,TRBJ1-2,TRBV4-2,NA,TGTGCCAGCAGCCAAGACGGGAAAGTGGGTGGTGGCTACACCTTC,CASSQDGKVGGGYTF
NA,TRBJ1-2,TRBV9,TRBD1,TGTGCCAGCAGCGGAAGAACAGGGGGCATCGTCGGCTACACCTTC,CASSGRTGGIVGYTF
NA,TRBJ2-7,TRBV4-1,NA,TGCGCCAGCAGCCTGGGTGGTGGCAGGGGCTACGAGCAGTACTTC,CASSLGGGRGYEQYF
NA,TRBJ2-1,TRBV9,NA,TGTGCCAGCAGCGTAGCTTCCGGAGGGGCCAATGAGCAGTTCTTC,CASSVASGGANEQFF
NA,TRBJ1-6,TRBV10-1,NA,TGCGCCAGGGTGGTTACAATGGATTCACCCCTCCACTTT,CARVVTMDSPLHF
NA,TRBJ2-1,TRBV5-1,NA,TGCGCCAGCAGCCTTATCGGTGAGCAGTTCTTC,CASSLIGEQFF
few,TRBJ2-1,TRBV29-1,TRBD1,TGCAGCGTTGGACAGGGAAACTACAATGAGCAGTTCTTC,CSVGQGNYNEQFF
NA,TRBJ1-1,TRBV30,NA,TGTGCCTGGAGTGTACGGGGTACGGACACTGAAGCTTTCTTT,CAWSVRGTDTEAFF
NA,TRBJ2-5,TRBV24-1,NA,TGTGCCACCAGTGATTCCAGGGCCGGGGAGACCCAGTACTTC,CATSDSRAGETQYF
NA,TRBJ2-1,TRBV7-6,NA,TGTGCCAGCAGCACTGTGCGAGGGAAACACTACAATGAGCAGTTCTTC,CASSTVRGKHYNEQFF
NA,TRBJ1-6,TRBV19,TRBD1,TGTGCCAGTAGCATGGGACAGCATAATTCACCCCTCCACTTT,CASSMGQHNSPLHF
once,TRBJ2-5,TRBV4-1,NA,TGCGCCAGCAGCCAGCGGGCCACAGACCAAGAGACCCAGTACTTC,CASSQRATDQETQYF
NA,TRBJ1-2,TRBV27,TRBD1,TGTGCCAGCACCTCCCGTGGGACAGGAGGTCTCTATGGCTACACCTTC,CASTSRGTGGLYGYTF
few,TRBJ2-5,TRBV19,TRBD2,TGTGCCAGTAGTATTAGGGGACTAGCTGACGGGGTCCAAGAGACCCAGTACTTC,CASSIRGLADGVQETQYF
NA,TRBJ2-7,TRBV6-6,NA,TGTGCCAGCAGTTACTCTACCAGCTCCTACGAGCAGTACTTC,CASSYSTSSYEQYF
NA,TRBJ1-4,TRBV19,NA,TGTGCCAGTAGTAGAGGGATTTTGACAGGACCTAATGAAAAACTGTTTTTT,CASSRGILTGPNEKLFF
NA,TRBJ2-1,TRBV5-4,TRBD2,TGTGCCAGCAGCCCCTACCGGACTAGCGGGGGGCCCAATGAGCAGTTCTTC,CASSPYRTSGGPNEQFF
NA,TRBJ2-5,TRBV24-1,NA,TGTGCCTCGTCCTTTGAACAGTGGGCCGGACAGGAGACCCAGTACTTC,CASSFEQWAGQETQYF
NA,TRBJ2-7,TRBV13,NA,TGTGCCAGCAGCTTAGGCTCTAGTTTGACCGAGCAGTACTTC,CASSLGSSLTEQYF
NA,TRBJ2-3,TRBV5-5,NA,TGTGCCAGCGCTAACAGGGAGTTTATTTCTTTTACGCAGTATTTT,CASANREFISFTQYF
NA,TRBJ2-7,TRBV27,TRBD2,TGTGCCAGCAGTTCCCCCCCCGGGAGGGTCCCGTACTTC,CASSSPPGRVPYF
NA,TRBJ2-1,TRBV7-3,NA,TGTGCCAGCAGCATAGGGAGCGCCTACAATGAGCAGTTCTTC,CASSIGSAYNEQFF
NA,TRBJ2-6,TRBV6-2/TRBV6-3,NA,TGTGCCAGCAGTTCCATGAGCGTCTGGGCCAACGTCCTGACTTTC,CASSSMSVWANVLTF
NA,TRBJ1-4,TRBV10-3,NA,TGTGCCACCCACGGCGGGTGGCAGACCCTGGAACTGTTTTTT,CATHGGWQTLELFF
NA,TRBJ1-1,TRBV7-2,TRBD1,TGTGCCAGCAGCTTAGTTGGGGGGACAGCTAACACTGAAGCTTTCTTT,CASSLVGGTANTEAFF
NA,TRBJ1-6,TRBV28,NA,TGTGCCAGCAGTGACATTTCCCTCCACTTT,CASSDISLHF
NA,TRBJ1-4,TRBV2,NA,TGTGCCAGCAGGAGCTATGAAAAACTGTTTTTT,CASRSYEKLFF
NA,TRBJ2-3,TRBV7-2,TRBD2,TGTGCCAGCAGCTACAGGACTAGCGGGGGGACAGATACGCAGTATTTT,CASSYRTSGGTDTQYF
NA,TRBJ1-4,TRBV7-9,NA,TGTGCCAGCACCCCCCCCAGGGTAAATGAAAAACTGTTTTTT,CASTPPRVNEKLFF
NA,TRBJ1-5,TRBV10-3,NA,TGTGCCATCAGTGAGTTGGGGGGACGCAATCAGCCCCAGCATTTT,CAISELGGRNQPQHF
NA,TRBJ2-2,TRBV19,TRBD1,TGTGCCAGTAGTACGAAAACAGGGGGCGTAGGTACCGGGGAGCTGTTTTTT,CASSTKTGGVGTGELFF
NA,TRBJ2-2,TRBV18,TRBD1,TGTGCCAGCTCACTCCGGACAGGGCTCTACACCGGGGAGCTGTTTTTT,CASSLRTGLYTGELFF
NA,TRBJ2-1,TRBV19,NA,TGTGCCAGTGTTGGACAAGCCGAGCAGTTCTTC,CASVGQAEQFF
many,TRBJ2-7,TRBV15,TRBD1,TGTGCCACCAGCAGAGCTGTGGGACAGGGGGACGAGCAGTACTTC,CATSRAVGQGDEQYF
NA,TRBJ2-5,TRBV12-5,NA,TGTGCTAGTGGTAACGCAGGGGAGACCCAGTACTTC,CASGNAGETQYF
NA,TRBJ1-2,TRBV18,NA,TGTGCCAGCTCACCCCCCCGGGGGGGCTACACCTTC,CASSPPRGGYTF
once,TRBJ2-2,TRBV7-3,NA,TGTGCCAGCAGCTTAATCGGGGGGCCTCGAACCGGGGAGCTGTTTTTT,CASSLIGGPRTGELFF
NA,TRBJ2-1,TRBV4-3,TRBD2,TGCGCCAGCAGCCACGGTCTAGCGGGAACCTACAATGAGCAGTTCTTC,CASSHGLAGTYNEQFF
NA,TRBJ2-5,TRBV6-5,TRBD1,TGTGCCAGCAGCCCCCCGGACAGGGAAGAGACCCAGTACTTC,CASSPPDREETQYF
NA,TRBJ2-7,TRBV5-1,TRBD1,TGCGCCAGCAGCGCTAGGACAGGGGACGAGCAGTACTTC,CASSARTGDEQYF
NA,TRBJ2-5,TRBV13,NA,TGTGCCAGCAGCCCGCGAAAGGGGGAGACCCAGTACTTC,CASSPRKGETQYF
NA,TRBJ2-2,TRBV10-3,TRBD2,TGTGCCATCAGTACCCGGACTAGCGGGGGTCAGAACACCGGGGAGCTGTTTTTT,CAISTRTSGGQNTGELFF
once,TRBJ2-5,TRBV5-1,NA,TGCGCCAGCAGGTCATCTAAAGAGACCCAGTACTTC,CASRSSKETQYF
NA,TRBJ2-7,TRBV5-5,TRBD1,TGTGCCAGCAGCTTATCCGGGACAGAATACGAGCAGTACTTC,CASSLSGTEYEQYF